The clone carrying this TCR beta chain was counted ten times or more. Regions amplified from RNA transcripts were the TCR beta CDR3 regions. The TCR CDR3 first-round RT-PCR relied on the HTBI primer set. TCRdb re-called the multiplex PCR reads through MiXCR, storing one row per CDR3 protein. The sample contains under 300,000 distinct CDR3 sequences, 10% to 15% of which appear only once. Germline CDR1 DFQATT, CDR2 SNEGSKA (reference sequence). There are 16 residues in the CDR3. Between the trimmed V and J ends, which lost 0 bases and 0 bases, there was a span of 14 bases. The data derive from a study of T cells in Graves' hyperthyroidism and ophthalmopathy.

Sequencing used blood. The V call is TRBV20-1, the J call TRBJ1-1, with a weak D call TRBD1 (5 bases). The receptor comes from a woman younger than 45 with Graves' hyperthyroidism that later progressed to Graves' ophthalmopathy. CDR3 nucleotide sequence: TGCAGTGCTAGAGAGATGGGGGAGGGCATGAACACTGAAGCTTTCTTT. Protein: CSAREMGEGMNTEAFF.